This is a list of T cell receptor beta chains from one sample in a study of PD-L1 blockade in urothelial cancer. Profiled with immunoSEQ multiplex PCR; TCRdb holds only in-frame clones, not every one. The data show 20,000 to 25,000 clones, nearly 90% seen once. Sequencing used PBMCs, obtained around atezolizumab (anti-PD-L1) treatment. These receptors were obtained from a woman aged 60 to 75 with urothelial cancer. Each CDR3 is given with its conserved first and last residue. Fields, in order: J gene, clone size, V gene, D gene, CDR3 DNA, CDR3 protein. D genes are given only for firm matches. For some rows the clone size is stated as once, few or many, or as a class when expanded; others skip it.

j_call: TRBJ2-7; clone_size: .; v_call: TRBV6-1; d_call: TRBD1; cdr3_nt: TGTGCCAGCAGTGAAGAGGGGGCGACGTCTCACGAGCAGTACTTC; cdr3_aa: CASSEEGATSHEQYF
j_call: TRBJ2-7; clone_size: .; v_call: TRBV5-1; d_call: TRBD1; cdr3_nt: TGCGCCAGCGGCCGACAGGGGTTCGGGCAGCAGTACTTC; cdr3_aa: CASGRQGFGQQYF
j_call: TRBJ2-7; clone_size: once; v_call: TRBV27; d_call: .; cdr3_nt: TGTGCCAGCTCTAGAGACGACAGGAGCTCCTACGAGCAGTACTTC; cdr3_aa: CASSRDDRSSYEQYF
j_call: TRBJ1-2; clone_size: .; v_call: TRBV7-2; d_call: .; cdr3_nt: TGTGCCAGCAGCATACAGGTTGACTATGGCTACACCTTC; cdr3_aa: CASSIQVDYGYTF
j_call: TRBJ1-2; clone_size: few; v_call: TRBV28; d_call: .; cdr3_nt: TGTGCCAGCCGAGGGTCTAGAGGCTACACCTTC; cdr3_aa: CASRGSRGYTF
j_call: TRBJ2-7; clone_size: .; v_call: TRBV2; d_call: .; cdr3_nt: TGTGCCAGCAGGGTCCGGAGAGCTGAGCAGTACTTC; cdr3_aa: CASRVRRAEQYF
j_call: TRBJ2-7; clone_size: few; v_call: TRBV6-1; d_call: TRBD2; cdr3_nt: TGTGCCACCGTGGCCGGGACTAGCGTCTACGAGCAGTACTTC; cdr3_aa: CATVAGTSVYEQYF
j_call: TRBJ2-1; clone_size: .; v_call: TRBV9; d_call: .; cdr3_nt: TGTGCCAGCAGCGAACGGGACTCAGTGTATGAGCAGTTCTTC; cdr3_aa: CASSERDSVYEQFF
j_call: TRBJ2-7; clone_size: once; v_call: TRBV13; d_call: TRBD1; cdr3_nt: TGTGCCAGCAGCTATTACACCGGGACAGGGGACGAGCAGTACTTC; cdr3_aa: CASSYYTGTGDEQYF
j_call: TRBJ1-1; clone_size: .; v_call: TRBV6-5; d_call: TRBD1; cdr3_nt: TGTGCCAGCAGTTACTCCCGGGACAGAGGAACTGAAGCTTTCTTT; cdr3_aa: CASSYSRDRGTEAFF
j_call: TRBJ2-2; clone_size: .; v_call: TRBV10-1; d_call: .; cdr3_nt: TGCGCCAGCAGTAAGGGGACCCAGGGAGGGAACACCGGGGAGCTGTTTTTT; cdr3_aa: CASSKGTQGGNTGELFF
j_call: TRBJ1-1; clone_size: .; v_call: TRBV19; d_call: .; cdr3_nt: TGTGCCAGTAGTATAGGAGGGTTCGAAGCTTTCTTT; cdr3_aa: CASSIGGFEAFF
j_call: TRBJ2-7; clone_size: .; v_call: TRBV15; d_call: TRBD2; cdr3_nt: TGTGCCACCAGCAGAGAGAAGCGGGAGGGCAACTACGAGCAGTACTTC; cdr3_aa: CATSREKREGNYEQYF
j_call: TRBJ1-1; clone_size: once; v_call: TRBV5-5; d_call: .; cdr3_nt: TGTGCCAGCAGCTTATCGCAGGGTACAGGGCTGGTGGACACTGAAGCTTTCTTT; cdr3_aa: CASSLSQGTGLVDTEAFF
j_call: TRBJ2-3; clone_size: .; v_call: TRBV7-8; d_call: .; cdr3_nt: TGTGCCAGCAGCTCCCGGGGGACAGATACGCAGTATTTT; cdr3_aa: CASSSRGTDTQYF
j_call: TRBJ2-2; clone_size: .; v_call: TRBV7-2; d_call: TRBD2; cdr3_nt: TGTGCCAGCAGCTCGTGGCGGGAGGGCCCTACCGGGGAGCTGTTTTTT; cdr3_aa: CASSSWREGPTGELFF
j_call: TRBJ2-7; clone_size: .; v_call: TRBV27; d_call: .; cdr3_nt: TGTGCCAGCAGTCCCTCCTTGGGACTCGTAGTCTACGAGCAGTACTTC; cdr3_aa: CASSPSLGLVVYEQYF
j_call: TRBJ2-3; clone_size: .; v_call: TRBV5-1; d_call: .; cdr3_nt: TGCGCCAGCAGCGGGACTACAGATACGCAGTATTTT; cdr3_aa: CASSGTTDTQYF
j_call: TRBJ2-7; clone_size: .; v_call: TRBV7-2; d_call: TRBD2; cdr3_nt: TGTGCCAGTGGAGCGGGAGGGCCAAATAGCGAGCAGTACTTC; cdr3_aa: CASGAGGPNSEQYF
j_call: TRBJ2-1; clone_size: .; v_call: TRBV7-8; d_call: .; cdr3_nt: TGTGCCACCAATAGCGGTAGGCTAAATGAGCAGTTCTTC; cdr3_aa: CATNSGRLNEQFF
j_call: TRBJ2-7; clone_size: .; v_call: TRBV5-1; d_call: TRBD1; cdr3_nt: TGCGCCAGCAGCCAAGGGACAGCGAACTACGAGCAGTACTTC; cdr3_aa: CASSQGTANYEQYF
j_call: TRBJ1-1; clone_size: .; v_call: TRBV7-9; d_call: .; cdr3_nt: TGTGCCAGCACCCGGGAGGGGCTTGACACTGAAGCTTTCTTT; cdr3_aa: CASTREGLDTEAFF
j_call: TRBJ1-1; clone_size: .; v_call: TRBV6-5; d_call: .; cdr3_nt: TGTGCCAGCAAAGCCTCGGGGAACACTGAAGCTTTCTTT; cdr3_aa: CASKASGNTEAFF
j_call: TRBJ2-2; clone_size: .; v_call: TRBV7-3; d_call: TRBD2; cdr3_nt: TGTGCCAGCAGCCAATTTGGACTAGCGGGAGGGACGAACACCGGGGAGCTGTTTTTT; cdr3_aa: CASSQFGLAGGTNTGELFF
j_call: TRBJ1-5; clone_size: .; v_call: TRBV28; d_call: .; cdr3_nt: TGTGCCAGCAGTTTAGAACAGAACGGGGTTCAGCCCCAGCATTTT; cdr3_aa: CASSLEQNGVQPQHF
j_call: TRBJ2-1; clone_size: .; v_call: TRBV7-6; d_call: TRBD2; cdr3_nt: TGTGCCAGCAGCCAAATGGGGGGGGAATTGGCCTACAATGAGCAGTTCTTC; cdr3_aa: CASSQMGGELAYNEQFF
j_call: TRBJ1-4; clone_size: .; v_call: TRBV5-4; d_call: TRBD1; cdr3_nt: TGTGCCAGCAGCTGGACAGGGGCTAATGAAAAACTGTTTTTT; cdr3_aa: CASSWTGANEKLFF
j_call: TRBJ2-7; clone_size: .; v_call: TRBV12-5; d_call: TRBD1; cdr3_nt: TGTGCTAGTGGTTTGGGGGGGTCGGGACAGGGATGGTACGAGCAGTACTTC; cdr3_aa: CASGLGGSGQGWYEQYF
j_call: TRBJ1-1; clone_size: once; v_call: TRBV18; d_call: .; cdr3_nt: TGTGCCAGCTCAAGCCAGGAGAACACTGAAGCTTTCTTT; cdr3_aa: CASSSQENTEAFF
j_call: TRBJ2-5; clone_size: .; v_call: TRBV11-2; d_call: .; cdr3_nt: TGTGCCAGCAGCCAACATGCGGGACGAGGGGAGACCCAGTACTTC; cdr3_aa: CASSQHAGRGETQYF
j_call: TRBJ2-7; clone_size: once; v_call: TRBV14; d_call: .; cdr3_nt: TGTGCCAGCAGCCAAAGCGGATACGAGCAGTACTTC; cdr3_aa: CASSQSGYEQYF
j_call: TRBJ2-7; clone_size: .; v_call: TRBV18; d_call: TRBD2; cdr3_nt: TGTGCCAGCTCACCACCAGGACTAGCGGACAGCTCCTACGAGCAGTACTTC; cdr3_aa: CASSPPGLADSSYEQYF
j_call: TRBJ2-5; clone_size: .; v_call: TRBV7-6; d_call: TRBD2; cdr3_nt: TGTGCCAGCAGCCGCACCCCGGAAAGACTAGCGGGAGTTCGAGAGACCCAGTACTTC; cdr3_aa: CASSRTPERLAGVRETQYF
j_call: TRBJ2-7; clone_size: .; v_call: TRBV25-1; d_call: .; cdr3_nt: TGTGCCAGCAGTGAATTACAGGGCGTCAGCGAGCAGTACTTC; cdr3_aa: CASSELQGVSEQYF
j_call: TRBJ2-2; clone_size: .; v_call: TRBV9; d_call: TRBD2; cdr3_nt: TGTGCCAGCAGCGCCGGACTAGCGGGGTTAGCGAACACCGGGGAGCTGTTTTTT; cdr3_aa: CASSAGLAGLANTGELFF
j_call: TRBJ1-4; clone_size: once; v_call: TRBV6-5; d_call: .; cdr3_nt: TGTGCCAGCAGCGACGACAGAGAAAAACTGTTTTTT; cdr3_aa: CASSDDREKLFF
j_call: TRBJ2-7; clone_size: .; v_call: TRBV28; d_call: .; cdr3_nt: TGTGCCAGCAGTCCACAGGGAAGAATGAGGTACGAGCAGTACTTC; cdr3_aa: CASSPQGRMRYEQYF
j_call: TRBJ2-2; clone_size: .; v_call: TRBV27; d_call: TRBD1; cdr3_nt: TGTGCCAGCAAGGACAGGGGATCCACCGGGGAGCTGTTTTTT; cdr3_aa: CASKDRGSTGELFF
j_call: TRBJ2-3; clone_size: .; v_call: TRBV12-5; d_call: TRBD2; cdr3_nt: TGTGCTAGTGGTTTGTCCGCTAGCGGGGAGAATTTAAGGTTTCCAGATACGCAGTATTTT; cdr3_aa: CASGLSASGENLRFPDTQYF
j_call: TRBJ2-2; clone_size: .; v_call: TRBV21-1; d_call: .; cdr3_nt: TGTGCCAGCAGCAAAGCGCGGGGGAGCACCGGGGAGCTGTTTTTT; cdr3_aa: CASSKARGSTGELFF
j_call: TRBJ2-4; clone_size: .; v_call: TRBV19; d_call: .; cdr3_nt: TGTGCCAGTAGTATCAGGACATCCCAAAAAAACATTCAGTACTTC; cdr3_aa: CASSIRTSQKNIQYF
j_call: TRBJ1-4; clone_size: once; v_call: TRBV28; d_call: .; cdr3_nt: TGTGCCAGCAGTCTGGCGCGGGCCGTGGGGAAACTGTTTTTT; cdr3_aa: CASSLARAVGKLFF
j_call: TRBJ1-2; clone_size: .; v_call: TRBV28; d_call: .; cdr3_nt: TGTGCCAGCAGGGAGACTACCGATGGCTACACCTTC; cdr3_aa: CASRETTDGYTF
j_call: TRBJ2-7; clone_size: .; v_call: TRBV7-9; d_call: .; cdr3_nt: TGTGCCAGCAGCTCAGGAATTACCTACGAGCAGTACTTC; cdr3_aa: CASSSGITYEQYF
j_call: TRBJ2-1; clone_size: .; v_call: TRBV4-1; d_call: TRBD2; cdr3_nt: TGCGCCAGCAGCCAAGCGAGCGGGAGGGCCTCTCGGTCGGACAATGAGCAGTTCTTC; cdr3_aa: CASSQASGRASRSDNEQFF
j_call: TRBJ2-7; clone_size: .; v_call: TRBV5-1; d_call: TRBD1; cdr3_nt: TGCGCCAGCAGCTGGGAGGGACAGGGCCCCTCCACCTACGAGCAGTACTTC; cdr3_aa: CASSWEGQGPSTYEQYF
j_call: TRBJ1-2; clone_size: .; v_call: TRBV6-4; d_call: .; cdr3_nt: TGTGCCAGCAGTGACTTCGCGGGGAAGGCTTATGGCTACACCTTC; cdr3_aa: CASSDFAGKAYGYTF
j_call: TRBJ2-5; clone_size: .; v_call: TRBV28; d_call: TRBD1; cdr3_nt: TGTGCCAGCCTTCCCCACAGGGGATCATGGGAGACCCAGTACTTC; cdr3_aa: CASLPHRGSWETQYF
j_call: TRBJ1-1; clone_size: few; v_call: TRBV11-2; d_call: TRBD1; cdr3_nt: TGTGCCAGCAGCAATGGAATTTACAGGGGGCGAACTGAAGCTTTCTTT; cdr3_aa: CASSNGIYRGRTEAFF
j_call: TRBJ2-1; clone_size: .; v_call: TRBV6-5; d_call: .; cdr3_nt: TGTGCCAGCACCAACATAGGCGGGCGGGATCGCGAGCAGTTCTTC; cdr3_aa: CASTNIGGRDREQFF
j_call: TRBJ2-3; clone_size: .; v_call: TRBV28; d_call: .; cdr3_nt: TGTGCCAGCCGTGGCCGAATCACAGATACGCAGTATTTT; cdr3_aa: CASRGRITDTQYF
j_call: TRBJ2-7; clone_size: .; v_call: TRBV15; d_call: .; cdr3_nt: TGTGCCACCAGCTTCAAGAGACAAAACTACGAGCAGTACTTC; cdr3_aa: CATSFKRQNYEQYF
j_call: TRBJ2-7; clone_size: .; v_call: TRBV27; d_call: TRBD1; cdr3_nt: TGTGCCAGCAGTTCCCTCGGGACAGGGCAAAACTCCTACGAGCAGTACTTC; cdr3_aa: CASSSLGTGQNSYEQYF
j_call: TRBJ2-7; clone_size: .; v_call: TRBV7-6; d_call: .; cdr3_nt: TGTGCCAGCAGTTTCAAGCCGGGACTCCAGCAAGGGCAGTACTTC; cdr3_aa: CASSFKPGLQQGQYF
j_call: TRBJ2-7; clone_size: once; v_call: TRBV7-2; d_call: .; cdr3_nt: TGTGCCAGCAGCTTAGGAAAACAGGGCTATCGGTCCTACGAGCAGTACTTC; cdr3_aa: CASSLGKQGYRSYEQYF
j_call: TRBJ2-5; clone_size: .; v_call: TRBV28; d_call: TRBD2; cdr3_nt: TGTGCCAGCAGTTTAATTTGGGGGAGGGCCCAGGAGACCCAGTACTTC; cdr3_aa: CASSLIWGRAQETQYF